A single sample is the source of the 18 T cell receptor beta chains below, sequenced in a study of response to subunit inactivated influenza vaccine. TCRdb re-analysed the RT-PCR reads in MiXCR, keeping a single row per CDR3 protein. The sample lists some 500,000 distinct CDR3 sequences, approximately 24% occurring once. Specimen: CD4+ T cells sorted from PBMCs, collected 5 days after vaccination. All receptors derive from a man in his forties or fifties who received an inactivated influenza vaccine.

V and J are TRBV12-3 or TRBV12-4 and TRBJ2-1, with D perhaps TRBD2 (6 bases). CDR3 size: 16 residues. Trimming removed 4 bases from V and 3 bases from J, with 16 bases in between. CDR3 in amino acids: CASSSTAGRIYNEQFF. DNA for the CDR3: TGTGCCAGCAGTTCGACTGCGGGACGGATCTACAATGAGCAGTTCTTC.

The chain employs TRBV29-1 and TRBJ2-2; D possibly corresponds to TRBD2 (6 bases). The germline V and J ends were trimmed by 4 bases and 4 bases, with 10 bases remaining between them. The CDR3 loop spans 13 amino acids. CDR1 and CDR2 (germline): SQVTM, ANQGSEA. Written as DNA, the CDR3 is TGCAGCGTTGCTGGAGGGTTCACCGGGGAGCTGTTTTTT. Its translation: CSVAGGFTGELFF.

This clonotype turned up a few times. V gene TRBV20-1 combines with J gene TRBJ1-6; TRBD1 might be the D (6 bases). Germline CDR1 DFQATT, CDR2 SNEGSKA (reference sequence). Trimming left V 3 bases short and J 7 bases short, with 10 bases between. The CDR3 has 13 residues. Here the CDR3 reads CSARQGRNSPLHF. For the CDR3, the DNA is TGCAGTGCTAGGCAGGGGCGGAATTCACCCCTCCACTTT.

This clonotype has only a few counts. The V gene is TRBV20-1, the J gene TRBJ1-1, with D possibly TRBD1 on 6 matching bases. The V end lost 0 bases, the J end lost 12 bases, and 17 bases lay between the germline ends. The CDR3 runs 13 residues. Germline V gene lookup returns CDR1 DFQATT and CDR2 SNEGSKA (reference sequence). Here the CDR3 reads CSAREGPGAPPFF. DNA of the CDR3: TGCAGTGCTAGAGAAGGGCCAGGGGCACCCCCTTTCTTT.

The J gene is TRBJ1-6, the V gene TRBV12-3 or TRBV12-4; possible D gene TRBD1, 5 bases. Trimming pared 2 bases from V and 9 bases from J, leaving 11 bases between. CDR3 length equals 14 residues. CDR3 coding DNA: TGTGCCAGCAGTTTACAGGGTATGGGTTCACCCCTCCACTTT. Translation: CASSLQGMGSPLHF.

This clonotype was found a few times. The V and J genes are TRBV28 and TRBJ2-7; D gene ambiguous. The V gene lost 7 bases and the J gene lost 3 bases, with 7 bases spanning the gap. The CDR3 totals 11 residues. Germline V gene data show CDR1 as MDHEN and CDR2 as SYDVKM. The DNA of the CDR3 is TGTGCCAGCAAGAACTACTACGAGCAGTACTTC. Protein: CASKNYYEQYF.

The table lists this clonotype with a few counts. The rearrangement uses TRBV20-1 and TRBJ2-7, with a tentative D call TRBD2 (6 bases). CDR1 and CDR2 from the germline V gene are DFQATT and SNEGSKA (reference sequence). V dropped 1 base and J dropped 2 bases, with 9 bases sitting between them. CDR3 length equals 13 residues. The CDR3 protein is CSARGLGTYEQYF. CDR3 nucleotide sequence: TGCAGTGCTAGAGGACTAGGTACCTACGAGCAGTACTTC.

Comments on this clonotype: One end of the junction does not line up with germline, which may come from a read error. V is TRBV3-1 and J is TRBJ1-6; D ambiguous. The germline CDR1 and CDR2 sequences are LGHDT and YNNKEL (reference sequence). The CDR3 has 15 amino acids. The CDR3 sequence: CASTQEGSHNSPLHF. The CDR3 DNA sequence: TGTGCCAGCACCCAAGAGGGCAGCCATAATTCACCCCTCCACTTT.

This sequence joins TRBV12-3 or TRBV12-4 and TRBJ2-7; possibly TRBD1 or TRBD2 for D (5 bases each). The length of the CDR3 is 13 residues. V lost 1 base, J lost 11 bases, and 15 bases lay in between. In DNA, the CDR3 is TGTGCCAGCAGTTTAGGCGTGGGACCAGAGGAGTACTTC. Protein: CASSLGVGPEEYF.

CDR3 nucleotides: TGCGCCAGCAGCTTGGGGGGGGGACTCGTCAATGAGCAGTTCTTC. Encoded protein: CASSLGGGLVNEQFF. The chain recombines TRBV5-1 with TRBJ2-1, with 7 bases aligning to TRBD2. The CDR3 is made up of 15 amino acids. Germline-derived CDR1 and CDR2 are SGHRS and YFSETQ. V lost 0 bases to trimming and J lost 6 bases; unmatched junction nucleotides: 6.

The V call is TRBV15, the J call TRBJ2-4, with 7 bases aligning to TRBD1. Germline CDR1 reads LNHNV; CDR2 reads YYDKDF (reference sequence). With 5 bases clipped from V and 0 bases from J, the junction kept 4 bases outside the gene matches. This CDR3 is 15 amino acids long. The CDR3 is CATSLDRLAKNIQYF. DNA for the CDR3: TGTGCCACCAGCCTGGACAGGCTAGCCAAAAACATTCAGTACTTC.

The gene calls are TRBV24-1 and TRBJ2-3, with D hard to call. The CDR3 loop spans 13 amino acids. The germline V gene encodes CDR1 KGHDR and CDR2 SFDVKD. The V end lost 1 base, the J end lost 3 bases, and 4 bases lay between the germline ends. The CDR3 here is CATSDFRTDTQYF. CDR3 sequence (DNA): TGTGCCACCAGTGATTTTCGGACAGATACGCAGTATTTT.

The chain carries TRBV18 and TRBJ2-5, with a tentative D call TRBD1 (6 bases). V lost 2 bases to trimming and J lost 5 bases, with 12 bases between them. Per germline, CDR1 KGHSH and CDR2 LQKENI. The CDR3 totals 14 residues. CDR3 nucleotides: TGTGCCAGCTCACCATTGTCAGGGGTGGAGACCCAGTACTTC. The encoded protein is CASSPLSGVETQYF.

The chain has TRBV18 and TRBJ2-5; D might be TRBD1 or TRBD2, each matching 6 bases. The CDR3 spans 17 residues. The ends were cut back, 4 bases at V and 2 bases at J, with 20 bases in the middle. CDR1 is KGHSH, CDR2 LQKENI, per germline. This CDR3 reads CASSLTSGRGGQETQYF. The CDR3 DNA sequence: TGTGCCAGCTCACTAACCTCAGGCAGGGGAGGACAAGAGACCCAGTACTTC.

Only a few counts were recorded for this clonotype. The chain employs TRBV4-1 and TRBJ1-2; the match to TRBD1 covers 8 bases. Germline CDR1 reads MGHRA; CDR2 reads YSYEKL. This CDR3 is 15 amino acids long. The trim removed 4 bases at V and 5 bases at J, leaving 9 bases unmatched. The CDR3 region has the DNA TGCGCCAGCAGCCCAACGGACAGGGAGAGGTATGGCTACACCTTC. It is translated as CASSPTDRERYGYTF.

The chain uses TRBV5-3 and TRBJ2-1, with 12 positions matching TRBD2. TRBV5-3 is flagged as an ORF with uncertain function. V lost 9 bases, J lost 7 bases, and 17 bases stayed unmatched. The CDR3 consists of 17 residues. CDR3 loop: CAMGPAVLAGGRNEQFF. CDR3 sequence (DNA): TGTGCCATGGGCCCCGCGGTACTAGCGGGAGGAAGAAATGAGCAGTTCTTC.

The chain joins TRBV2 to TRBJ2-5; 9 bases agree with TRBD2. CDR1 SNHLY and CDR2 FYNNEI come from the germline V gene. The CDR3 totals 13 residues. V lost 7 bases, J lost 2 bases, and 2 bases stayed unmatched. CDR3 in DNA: TGTGCCAGCAAGCGGGGGGAACAAGAGACCCAGTACTTC. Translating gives CASKRGEQETQYF.

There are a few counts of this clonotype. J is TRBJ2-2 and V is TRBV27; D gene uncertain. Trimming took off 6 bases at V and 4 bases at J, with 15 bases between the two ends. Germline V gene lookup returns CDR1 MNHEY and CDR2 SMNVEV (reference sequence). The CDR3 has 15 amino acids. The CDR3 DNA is TGTGCCAGCAGACAGACATTCGTTACCACCGGGGAGCTGTTTTTT. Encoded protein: CASRQTFVTTGELFF.